The text below deals with one TCR beta chain. This entry belongs to a study of blood T cell repertoires in COVID-19. On the study more broadly: Specimens from acute and convalescent COVID-19 originated in the United States, Italy and Spain. T cells, B-cell-depleted T cells, or PBMCs supplied cDNA or gDNA.

Trimming stripped 0 bases from V and 2 bases from J, with 12 bases between. The length of the CDR3 is 16 residues. Germline CDR1 and CDR2: LNHDA and SQIVND (reference sequence). In the study's own analysis: How many nucleated cells were present was estimated from reference gene primer amplification. The protocol was immunoSEQ multiplex PCR, while the TCRdb copy is restricted to in-frame clones and leaves out a portion. V, J and clone size were drawn from that table, and D and trimming were deduced from the DNA. The sample includes some 250,000 clones, approximately 88% of them seen just once. The chain joins TRBV19 to TRBJ2-3; D is undetermined. This TCR derives from a man aged 40-50 years with acute or convalescent COVID-19. Source material: peripheral blood. CDR3 in amino acids: CASSIDRGRITDTQYF. Here the CDR3 DNA reads TGTGCCAGTAGTATAGATCGTGGGCGAATCACAGATACGCAGTATTTT.